The 3 T cell receptor beta chains in this list originate from one sample, sequenced in a study of siplizumab effects on memory and regulatory T cells (dated by TCRdb to about 2019). The library was produced with the immunoSEQ multiplex PCR assay. Imported from immuneACCESS, the table was reduced by TCRdb to in-frame sequences with V and J called. These copies leave out some clones; in studies compared against another copy, an unresolved V gene accounts for under half, and the cause of the remainder is not known. This sample has about 70,000 clones in its table, and 75% to 90% of those were observed once. Around 1.6% of the sample goes to the ten largest clones. Sequencing was done on a sample of Tregs sorted from blood. Receptors originate from a human donor in good health.

V gene TRBV30 combines with J gene TRBJ1-1; TRBD1 is a possible D gene (5 bases). CDR1 and CDR2 from the germline V gene are GTSNPN and SVGIG (reference sequence). This CDR3 is built from 15 residues. V was shortened by 5 bases and J by 5 bases, with 21 bases between the two germline ends. CDR3 sequence reads: CAWARGGPLGTEAFF. In DNA, the CDR3 is TGTGCCTGGGCTCGCGGGGGTCCGCTGGGAACTGAAGCTTTCTTT. Full variable domain (missing parts from reference TRBV30 and TRBJ1-1): SQTIHQWPATLVQPVGSPLSLECTVEGTSNPNLYWYRQAAGRGLQLLFYSVGIGQISSEVPQNLSASRPQDRQFILSSKKLLLSDSGFYLCAWARGGPLGTEAFFGQGTRLTVV.

The V call is TRBV7-9, the J call TRBJ1-3; unclear D gene. This CDR3 region has 16 residues. Germline-derived CDR1 and CDR2 are SEHNR and FQNEAQ (reference sequence). The V gene lost 4 bases and the J gene lost 0 bases, with 13 bases spanning the gap. In nucleotides, the CDR3 is TGTGCCAGCAGCTCCGAGGACCGCCGCTCTGGAAACACCATATATTTT. It yields the protein CASSSEDRRSGNTIYF. Variable domain in full (rest from reference TRBV7-9 and TRBJ1-3): DTGVSQNPRHKITKRGQNVTFRCDPISEHNRLYWYRQTLGQGPEFLTYFQNEAQLEKSRLLSDRFSAERPKGSFSTLEIQRTEQGDSAMYLCASSSEDRRSGNTIYFGEGSWLTVV.

This clone was observed a few times. V gene TRBV9 combines with J gene TRBJ1-1; 7 bases line up with TRBD1. This CDR3 region has 14 residues. Looked up from germline, CDR1 is SGDLS and CDR2 is YYNGEE. After removal of 0 bases from V and 4 bases from J, the junction contained 3 bases not matched to a gene. The CDR3 coding sequence is TGTGCCAGCAGCGTAGCGCCAGGGGGCACTGAAGCTTTCTTT. This codes for CASSVAPGGTEAFF. The full variable domain, rest sourced from reference TRBV9 and TRBJ1-1, is DSGVTQTPKHLITATGQRVTLRCSPRSGDLSVYWYQQSLDQGLQFLIQYYNGEERAKGNILERFSAQQFPDLHSELNLSSLELGDSALYFCASSVAPGGTEAFFGQGTRLTVV.